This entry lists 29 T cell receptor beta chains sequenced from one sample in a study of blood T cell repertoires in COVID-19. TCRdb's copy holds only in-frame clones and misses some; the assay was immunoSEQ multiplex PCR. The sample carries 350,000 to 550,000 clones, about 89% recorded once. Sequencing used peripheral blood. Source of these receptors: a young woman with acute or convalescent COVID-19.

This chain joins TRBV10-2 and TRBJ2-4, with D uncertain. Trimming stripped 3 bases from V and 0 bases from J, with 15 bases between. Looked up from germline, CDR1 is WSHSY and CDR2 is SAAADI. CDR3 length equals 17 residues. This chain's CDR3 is CASSDWPERLAKNIQYF. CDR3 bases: TGCGCCAGCAGTGACTGGCCGGAGAGACTAGCCAAAAACATTCAGTACTTC.

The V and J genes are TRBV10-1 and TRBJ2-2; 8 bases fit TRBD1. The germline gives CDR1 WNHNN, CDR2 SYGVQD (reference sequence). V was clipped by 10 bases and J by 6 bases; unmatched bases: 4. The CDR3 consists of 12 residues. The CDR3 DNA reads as TGCGCCAATACAGGGGGTTCCGGGGAGCTGTTTTTT. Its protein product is CANTGGSGELFF.

The CDR3 DNA sequence: TGCGCCGATTACATGAACAGAGATGGGACACATGGCTACACCTTC. The encoded protein is CADYMNRDGTHGYTF. V gene TRBV23-1 combines with J gene TRBJ1-2; D may be TRBD1 (6 bases). TRBV23-1 is an ORF, with its function uncertain. V shed 11 bases and J shed 6 bases, with 25 bases lying between them. The CDR3 loop spans 15 amino acids.

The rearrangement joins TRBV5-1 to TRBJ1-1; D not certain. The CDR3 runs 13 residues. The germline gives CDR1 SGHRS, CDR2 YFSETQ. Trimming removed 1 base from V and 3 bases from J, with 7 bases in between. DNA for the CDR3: TGCGCCAGCAGCTTGAGCAGGTACACTGAAGCTTTCTTT. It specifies CASSLSRYTEAFF.

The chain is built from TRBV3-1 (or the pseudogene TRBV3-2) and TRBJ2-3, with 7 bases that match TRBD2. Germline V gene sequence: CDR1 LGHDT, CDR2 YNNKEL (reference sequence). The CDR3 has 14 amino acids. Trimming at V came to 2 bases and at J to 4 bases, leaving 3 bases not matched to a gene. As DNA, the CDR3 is TGTGCCAGCAGCCAACAACGGGGGGCAGATACGCAGTATTTT. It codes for CASSQQRGADTQYF.

This CDR3 is CASGTGSVYEQYF. The CDR3 DNA is TGTGCCAGCGGGACAGGGTCGGTCTACGAGCAGTACTTC. The chain couples TRBV7-8 to TRBJ2-7; 9 bases fit TRBD1. Unmatched junction bases numbered 5, after V lost 8 bases and J lost 3 bases. Germline CDR1 is SGHVS and CDR2 is FQNEAQ. This CDR3 is 13 amino acids long.

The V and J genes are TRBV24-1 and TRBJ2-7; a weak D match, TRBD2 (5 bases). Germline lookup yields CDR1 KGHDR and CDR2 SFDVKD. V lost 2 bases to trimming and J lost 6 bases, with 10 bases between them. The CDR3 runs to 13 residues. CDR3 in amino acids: CATSDSGVGEQYF. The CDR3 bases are TGTGCCACCAGTGATTCCGGGGTGGGCGAGCAGTACTTC.

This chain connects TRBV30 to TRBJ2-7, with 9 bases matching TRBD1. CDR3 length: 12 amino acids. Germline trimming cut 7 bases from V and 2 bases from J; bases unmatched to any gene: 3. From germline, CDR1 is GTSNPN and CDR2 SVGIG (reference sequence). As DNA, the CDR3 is TGTGCCTTGGACAGGGGAACCTACGAGCAGTACTTC. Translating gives CALDRGTYEQYF.

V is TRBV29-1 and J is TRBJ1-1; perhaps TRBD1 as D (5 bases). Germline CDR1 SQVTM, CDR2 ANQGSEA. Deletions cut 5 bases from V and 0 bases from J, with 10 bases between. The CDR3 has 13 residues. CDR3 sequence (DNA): TGCAGCGTTCTGACAGAAATGAACACTGAAGCTTTCTTT. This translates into CSVLTEMNTEAFF.

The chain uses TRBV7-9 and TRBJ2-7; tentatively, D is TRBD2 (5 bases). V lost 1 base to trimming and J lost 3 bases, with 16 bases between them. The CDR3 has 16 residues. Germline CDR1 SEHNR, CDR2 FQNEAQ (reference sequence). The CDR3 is CASSLDTGKVGYEQYF. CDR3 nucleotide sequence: TGTGCCAGCAGCTTAGATACGGGGAAAGTAGGCTACGAGCAGTACTTC.

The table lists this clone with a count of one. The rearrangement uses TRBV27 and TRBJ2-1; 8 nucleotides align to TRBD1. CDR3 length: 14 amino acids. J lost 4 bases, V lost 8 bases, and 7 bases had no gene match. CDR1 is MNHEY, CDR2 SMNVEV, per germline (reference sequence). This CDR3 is CASATGGPYNEQFF. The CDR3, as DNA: TGTGCCAGCGCTACAGGGGGACCTTACAATGAGCAGTTCTTC.

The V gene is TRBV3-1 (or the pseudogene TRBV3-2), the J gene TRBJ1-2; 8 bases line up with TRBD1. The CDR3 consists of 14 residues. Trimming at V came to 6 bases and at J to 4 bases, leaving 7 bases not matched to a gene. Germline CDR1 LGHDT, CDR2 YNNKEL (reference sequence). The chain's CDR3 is CASSPGQASYGYTF. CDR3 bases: TGTGCCAGCAGTCCGGGACAGGCCTCCTATGGCTACACCTTC.

The CDR3 region is CASSPRDRLIYSNQPQHF. The CDR3 nucleotides read TGTGCCAGCAGCCCCCGGGACAGGCTCATTTATAGCAATCAGCCCCAGCATTTT. The chain carries TRBV5-6 and TRBJ1-5; TRBD1 agrees at 8 bases. The CDR3 covers 18 residues. Germline V gene sequence: CDR1 SGHDT, CDR2 YYEEEE. After removal of 4 bases from V and 0 bases from J, the junction contained 12 bases not matched to a gene.

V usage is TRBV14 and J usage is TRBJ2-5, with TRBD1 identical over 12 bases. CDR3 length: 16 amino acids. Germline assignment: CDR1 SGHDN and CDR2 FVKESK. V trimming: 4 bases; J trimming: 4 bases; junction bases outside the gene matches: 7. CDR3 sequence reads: CASSRAGTGGLETQYF. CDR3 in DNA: TGTGCCAGCAGCCGCGCCGGGACAGGGGGCCTAGAGACCCAGTACTTC. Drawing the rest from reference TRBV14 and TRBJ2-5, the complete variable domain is EAGVTQFPSHSVIEKGQTVTLRCDPISGHDNLYWYRRVMGKEIKFLLHFVKESKQDESGMPNNRFLAERTGGTYSTLKVQPAELEDSGVYFCASSRAGTGGLETQYFGPGTRLLVL.

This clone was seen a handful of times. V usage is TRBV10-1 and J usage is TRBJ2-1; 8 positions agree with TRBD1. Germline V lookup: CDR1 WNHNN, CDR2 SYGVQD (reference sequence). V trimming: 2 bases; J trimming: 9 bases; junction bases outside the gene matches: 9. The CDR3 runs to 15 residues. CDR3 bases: TGCGCCAGCAGTGAGCGGACAGGGAGGTTGGGTGAGCAGTTCTTC. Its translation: CASSERTGRLGEQFF.

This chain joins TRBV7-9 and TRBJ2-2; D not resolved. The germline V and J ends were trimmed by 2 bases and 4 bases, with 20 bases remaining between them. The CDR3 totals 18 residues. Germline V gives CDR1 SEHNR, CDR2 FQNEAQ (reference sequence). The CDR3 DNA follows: TGTGCCAGCAGCTTACGCGTCCTAGACCCACGGTTCACCGGGGAGCTGTTTTTT. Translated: CASSLRVLDPRFTGELFF.

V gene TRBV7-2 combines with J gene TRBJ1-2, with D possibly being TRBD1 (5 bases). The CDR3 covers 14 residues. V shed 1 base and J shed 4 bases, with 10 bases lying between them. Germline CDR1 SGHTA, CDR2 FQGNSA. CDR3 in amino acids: CASSLEGVAYGYTF. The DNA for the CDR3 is TGTGCCAGCAGCTTAGAAGGGGTCGCCTATGGCTACACCTTC.

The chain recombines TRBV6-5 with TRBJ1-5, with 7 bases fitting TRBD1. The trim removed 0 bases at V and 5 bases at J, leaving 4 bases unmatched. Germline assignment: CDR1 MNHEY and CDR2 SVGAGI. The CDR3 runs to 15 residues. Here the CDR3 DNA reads TGTGCCAGCAGTTACTCGAACAGGGGCGATCAGCCCCAGCATTTT. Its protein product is CASSYSNRGDQPQHF.

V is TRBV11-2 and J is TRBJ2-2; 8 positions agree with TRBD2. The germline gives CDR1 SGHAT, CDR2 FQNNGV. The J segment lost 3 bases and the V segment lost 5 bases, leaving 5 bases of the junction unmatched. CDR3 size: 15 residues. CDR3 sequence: CASSPLRGDTGELFF. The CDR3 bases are TGTGCCAGCAGCCCCTTGCGGGGGGACACCGGGGAGCTGTTTTTT.

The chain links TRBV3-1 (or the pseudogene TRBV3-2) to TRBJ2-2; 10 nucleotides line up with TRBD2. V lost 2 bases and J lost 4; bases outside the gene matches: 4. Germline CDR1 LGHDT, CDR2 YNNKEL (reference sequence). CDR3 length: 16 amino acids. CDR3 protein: CASSQSGGASTGELFF. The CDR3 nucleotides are TGTGCCAGCAGCCAAAGCGGGGGGGCAAGCACCGGGGAGCTGTTTTTT.

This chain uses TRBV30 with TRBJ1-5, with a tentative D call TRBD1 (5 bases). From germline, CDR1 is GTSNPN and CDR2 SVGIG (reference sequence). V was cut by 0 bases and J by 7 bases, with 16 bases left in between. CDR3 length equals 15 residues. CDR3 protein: CAWSVPAGGYQPQHF. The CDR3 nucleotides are TGTGCCTGGAGTGTACCCGCCGGGGGTTACCAGCCCCAGCATTTT.

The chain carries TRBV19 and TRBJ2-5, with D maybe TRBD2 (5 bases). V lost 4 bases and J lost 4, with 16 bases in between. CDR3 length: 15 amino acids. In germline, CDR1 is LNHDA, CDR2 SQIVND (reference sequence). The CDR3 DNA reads TGTGCCAGTAGTAGTTACGGGGTTTTACGAGAGACCCAGTACTTC. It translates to CASSSYGVLRETQYF.

Here the CDR3 DNA reads TGCGCCAGCAGTGAAGTGCGGGCTGAGCAGTTCTTC. It translates to CASSEVRAEQFF. The chain has TRBV4-1 and TRBJ2-1; D possibly corresponds to TRBD2 (5 bases). Germline V CDR1 and CDR2: MGHRA, YSYEKL. Deletions cut 6 bases from V and 9 bases from J, with 12 bases between. The CDR3 has 12 residues.

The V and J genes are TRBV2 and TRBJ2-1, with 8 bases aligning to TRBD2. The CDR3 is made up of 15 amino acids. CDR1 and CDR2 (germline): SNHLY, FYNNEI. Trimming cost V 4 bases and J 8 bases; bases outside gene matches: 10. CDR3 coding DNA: TGTGCCAGCAGTGGGCTCACGGGGGGGCTTGATGAGCAGTTCTTC. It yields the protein CASSGLTGGLDEQFF.

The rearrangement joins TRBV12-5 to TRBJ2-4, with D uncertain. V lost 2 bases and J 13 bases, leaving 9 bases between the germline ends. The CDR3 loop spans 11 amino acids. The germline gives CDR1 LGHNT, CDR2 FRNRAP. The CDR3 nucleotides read TGTGCTAGTGGTTTGCCCAGGCGCCAGTACTTC. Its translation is CASGLPRRQYF.

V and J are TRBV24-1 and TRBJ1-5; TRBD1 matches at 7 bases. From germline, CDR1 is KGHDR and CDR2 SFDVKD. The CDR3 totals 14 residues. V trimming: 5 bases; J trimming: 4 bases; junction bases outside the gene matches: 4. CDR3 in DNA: TGTGCCACCAGTGCAGACAGGGCGAATCAGCCCCAGCATTTT. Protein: CATSADRANQPQHF.

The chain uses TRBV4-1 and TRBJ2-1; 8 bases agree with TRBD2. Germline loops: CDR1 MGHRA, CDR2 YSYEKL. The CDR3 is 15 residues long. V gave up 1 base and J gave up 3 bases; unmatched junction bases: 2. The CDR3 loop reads CASSQGGGIYNEQFF. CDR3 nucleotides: TGCGCCAGCAGCCAAGGCGGGGGGATCTACAATGAGCAGTTCTTC.

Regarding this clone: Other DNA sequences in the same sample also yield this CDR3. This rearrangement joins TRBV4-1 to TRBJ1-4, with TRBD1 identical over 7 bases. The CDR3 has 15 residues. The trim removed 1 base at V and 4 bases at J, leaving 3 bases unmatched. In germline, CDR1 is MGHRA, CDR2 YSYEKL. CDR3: CASSQGDRDNEKLFF. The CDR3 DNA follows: TGCGCCAGCAGCCAAGGGGACAGAGATAATGAAAAACTGTTTTTT.

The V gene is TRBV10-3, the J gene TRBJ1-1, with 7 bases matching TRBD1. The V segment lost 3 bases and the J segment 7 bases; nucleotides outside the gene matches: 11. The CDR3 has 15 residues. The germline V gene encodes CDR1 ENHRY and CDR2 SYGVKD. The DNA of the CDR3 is TGTGCCATCAGTGACGACAGGGCGGACCCCAATGAAGCTTTCTTT. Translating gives CAISDDRADPNEAFF.